Below, 14 T cell receptor beta chains from the same sample are listed, as sequenced in a study of radiotherapy plus CTLA-4 blockade in lung cancer. Data came from immunoSEQ multiplex PCR; TCRdb stores just in-frame clones and leaves some out. The sample contains about 62,000 clones, more than 70% of which appear only once. The sequencing used peripheral blood, collected from a patient treated with radiotherapy plus ipilimumab. The receptors shown here come from a human donor with non-small cell lung cancer who had a complete response to radiotherapy plus ipilimumab.

This clone was found a few times. The chain links TRBV10-3 to TRBJ2-7; 9 bases match TRBD1. Germline CDR1 reads ENHRY; CDR2 reads SYGVKD. The junction had 0 bases not matched to a gene; V was cut back by 6 bases and J by 6 bases. This CDR3 region has 11 residues. The CDR3 DNA follows: TGTGCCATCAGGACAGGGGGCGAGCAGTACTTC. It yields the protein CAIRTGGEQYF.

This chain uses TRBV4-1 with TRBJ1-4, with no clear D. CDR1 is MGHRA, CDR2 YSYEKL, per germline. This CDR3 region has 16 residues. With 0 bases removed from V and 7 bases from J, the gap between germline ends came to 15 bases. CDR3 sequence (DNA): TGCGCCAGCAGCCAAGATTGGCAGAACCAGGCTGAAAAACTGTTTTTT. This sequence encodes CASSQDWQNQAEKLFF.

This clone was observed once. The chain is built from TRBV6-6 and TRBJ2-7; TRBD1 aligns across 7 bases. V gave up 6 bases and J gave up 7 bases; unmatched junction bases: 12. CDR1 MNHNY and CDR2 SVGAGI come from the germline V gene (reference sequence). The CDR3 is 14 amino acids. The CDR3 DNA follows: TGTGCCAGCAGCAGGGACAGCAGAGGCTGGGAGCAGTACTTC. Its translation: CASSRDSRGWEQYF.

By frequency in the sample, this clone is medium-sized. As DNA, the CDR3 is TGTGCCAGTAGTAGTGGGACTAGTCAGCTAGGGGACATTCAGTACTTC. Protein: CASSSGTSQLGDIQYF. The V and J genes are TRBV19 and TRBJ2-4; the match to TRBD2 covers 8 bases. Unmatched junction bases numbered 13, after V lost 4 bases and J lost 8 bases. Germline V CDR1 and CDR2: LNHDA, SQIVND (reference sequence). The CDR3 runs 16 residues.

This chain uses TRBV10-3 with TRBJ1-3, with D tentatively TRBD1 (5 bases). Germline V CDR1 and CDR2: ENHRY, SYGVKD. The ends were cut back, 8 bases at V and 3 bases at J, with 14 bases in the middle. The CDR3 has 14 amino acids. The CDR3 coding sequence is TGTGCCATCGGGCAGGGCCAAAGTGGAAACACCATATATTTT. It is translated as CAIGQGQSGNTIYF.

The rearrangement joins TRBV5-1 to TRBJ1-1; perhaps TRBD1 as D (5 bases). V gave up 4 bases and J gave up 1 base, with 11 bases separating them. CDR1 and CDR2 (germline): SGHRS, YFSETQ. The CDR3 is 14 residues long. The CDR3, as DNA: TGCGCCAGCAGCGTCCAAACAGGGAACACTGAAGCTTTCTTT. It translates to CASSVQTGNTEAFF.

This sequence joins TRBV5-1 and TRBJ2-1; TRBD2 matches 8 bases. This CDR3 has 15 residues. Germline CDR1 is SGHRS and CDR2 is YFSETQ. Germline trimming cut 0 bases from V and 6 bases from J; bases unmatched to any gene: 5. The CDR3: CASSLGDTSGNEQFF. The DNA of the CDR3 is TGCGCCAGCAGCTTGGGGGACACTAGCGGCAATGAGCAGTTCTTC.

This chain connects TRBV7-9 to TRBJ2-7; 11 nucleotides match TRBD2. The CDR3 contains 15 residues. Trimming at V came to 6 bases and at J to 3 bases, leaving 7 bases not matched to a gene. The germline V gene encodes CDR1 SEHNR and CDR2 FQNEAQ (reference sequence). CDR3 sequence reads: CASSSTSGRRYEQYF. The CDR3 DNA reads as TGTGCCAGCAGTTCTACTAGCGGGAGACGCTACGAGCAGTACTTC.

The genes are TRBV9 and TRBJ2-3; D is possibly TRBD2 (6 bases). Deletions cut 4 bases from V and 2 bases from J, with 14 bases between. CDR3 length equals 15 residues. Germline CDR1 and CDR2: SGDLS and YYNGEE. CDR3 loop: CASSTRTTYTDTQYF. In nucleotides, the CDR3 is TGTGCCAGCAGCACCCGGACTACTTACACAGATACGCAGTATTTT.

The V gene is TRBV4-1, the J gene TRBJ2-4, with 10 positions matching TRBD1. J gave up 9 bases and V 4 bases, and 18 bases lay outside the gene matches. The CDR3 has 18 amino acids. Germline V gene sequence: CDR1 MGHRA, CDR2 YSYEKL. DNA for the CDR3: TGCGCCAGCAGCCCCCGGGACAGGGGCGATATAGCCACACGCATTCAGTACTTC. This gives the protein CASSPRDRGDIATRIQYF.

In this sample, this clone turned up once. J is TRBJ2-3 and V is TRBV28, with D perhaps matching TRBD2 (6 bases). Germline V gives CDR1 MDHEN, CDR2 SYDVKM. The CDR3 is made up of 15 amino acids. V lost 8 bases to trimming and J lost 3 bases, with 18 bases between them. CDR3 bases: TGTGCCAGCGATTCAGGGTGGGGAGGAACAGATACGCAGTATTTT. Translation gives CASDSGWGGTDTQYF. Drawing the rest from reference TRBV28 and TRBJ2-3, the complete variable domain is DVKVTQSSRYLVKRTGEKVFLECVQDMDHENMFWYRQDPGLGLRLIYFSYDVKMKEKGDIPEGYSVSREKKERFSLILESASTNQTSMYLCASDSGWGGTDTQYFGPGTRLTVL.

The chain carries TRBV4-2 and TRBJ2-7; perhaps TRBD1 as D (7 bases). Trimming took 1 base from V and 3 from J, leaving 13 bases between them. Germline CDR1 LGHNA, CDR2 YNFKEQ. This CDR3 contains 15 residues. The CDR3 protein is CASSQGAGGYYEQYF. As DNA, the CDR3 is TGTGCCAGCAGCCAAGGGGCAGGGGGGTACTACGAGCAGTACTTC.

The chain couples TRBV5-6 to TRBJ1-6; D not certain. This CDR3 comprises 13 residues. The germline gives CDR1 SGHDT, CDR2 YYEEEE. V lost 2 bases to trimming and J lost 6 bases, with 6 bases between them. The CDR3 protein is CASSFQINSPLHF. The CDR3 coding sequence is TGTGCCAGCAGCTTCCAGATTAATTCACCCCTCCACTTT.

This clone has more than one count but fewer than ten. The rearrangement links TRBV18 to TRBJ2-5, with D maybe TRBD2 (5 bases). V lost 6 bases to trimming and J lost 0 bases, with 8 bases between them. Germline V gene sequence: CDR1 KGHSH, CDR2 LQKENI. This CDR3 region has 13 residues. CDR3 sequence reads: CASSPGYQETQYF. The CDR3 DNA sequence: TGTGCCAGCTCTCCGGGGTACCAAGAGACCCAGTACTTC. Full variable domain (missing parts from reference TRBV18 and TRBJ2-5): NAGVMQNPRHLVRRRGQEARLRCSPMKGHSHVYWYRQLPEEGLKFMVYLQKENIIDESGMPKERFSAEFPKEGPSILRIQQVVRGDSAAYFCASSPGYQETQYFGPGTRLLVL.